These 8 T cell receptor beta chains came from one sample sequenced in a study of long-term antiretroviral therapy in people with HIV. The run of the v3.0 immunoSEQ assay was at survey level. TCRdb's table, derived via immunoSEQ multiplex PCR, lists solely in-frame clones and lacks some. The table has 40,000 or so clones, 75% to 90% seen once. The sample consisted of unsorted PBMCs, taken 1 year after starting antiretroviral therapy. The source of these receptors is a young man with HIV.

The rearrangement uses TRBV4-3 and TRBJ1-2; D not certain. Trimming cost V 0 bases and J 3 bases, with 8 bases left between them. There are 14 residues in the CDR3. Germline assignment: CDR1 LGHNA and CDR2 YSLEER. In DNA, the CDR3 is TGCGCCAGCAGCCAAGATGGATCCCACTATGGCTACACCTTC. Protein: CASSQDGSHYGYTF.

The CDR3 reads CAISEPPGTETQYF. CDR3 sequence (DNA): TGTGCCATCAGTGAGCCTCCAGGGACAGAGACCCAGTACTTC. V and J are TRBV10-3 and TRBJ2-5, with D perhaps given as TRBD1 or TRBD2 (5 bases each). CDR1 ENHRY and CDR2 SYGVKD come from the germline V gene. V shed 2 bases and J shed 4 bases, with 11 bases lying between them. This CDR3 has 14 residues.

For the CDR3, the DNA is TGTGCCAGCAGCTATCGACAGGCGCGGGAGACCCAGTACTTC. Translated: CASSYRQARETQYF. The chain carries TRBV7-2 and TRBJ2-5, with a tentative D call TRBD1 (6 bases). CDR3 length: 14 residues. From germline, CDR1 is SGHTA and CDR2 FQGNSA. V was cut by 4 bases and J by 5 bases, with 14 bases left in between.

The V call is TRBV18, the J call TRBJ2-7; no clear D gene. Germline V gene sequence: CDR1 KGHSH, CDR2 LQKENI. V was clipped by 0 bases and J by 2 bases, with 5 bases between them. The CDR3 totals 13 residues. CDR3 amino acids: CASSPPLTYEQYF. For the CDR3, the DNA is TGTGCCAGCTCACCACCGTTAACCTACGAGCAGTACTTC.

The chain joins TRBV5-4 to TRBJ1-1; 10 bases align to TRBD1. The CDR3 totals 15 residues. In germline, CDR1 is SGHNT, CDR2 YYREEE (reference sequence). J was trimmed by 4 bases and V by 4 bases; bases with no gene match: 7. This chain's CDR3 is CASSLGTGDGTEAFF. The CDR3 DNA reads as TGTGCCAGCAGCCTCGGGACAGGGGACGGCACTGAAGCTTTCTTT.

CDR3 sequence (DNA): TGCGCCAGCAGCTTCGGACAGACGTATGAGCAGTTCTTC. Its protein is CASSFGQTYEQFF. The gene calls are TRBV5-1 and TRBJ2-1, with D possibly being TRBD1 (6 bases). V gave up 2 bases and J gave up 8 bases, with 11 bases separating them. The V gene's germline CDR1 is SGHRS and CDR2 YFSETQ. The CDR3 totals 13 residues.

The count of this clone is one. J is TRBJ1-2 and V is TRBV10-3, with 9 bases matching TRBD1. Germline CDR1 and CDR2: ENHRY and SYGVKD. The CDR3 covers 17 residues. Trimming at V came to 3 bases and at J to 4 bases, leaving 12 bases not matched to a gene. CDR3 coding DNA: TGTGCCATCAGTGATCCGCCGGGACAGGGATGGGGCTATGGCTACACCTTC. As protein: CAISDPPGQGWGYGYTF.

V is TRBV5-1 and J is TRBJ2-2; unclear D gene. With 6 bases removed from V and 0 bases from J, the gap between germline ends came to 3 bases. The CDR3 runs to 12 residues. Looked up from germline, CDR1 is SGHRS and CDR2 is YFSETQ. The chain's CDR3 is CASMPNTGELFF. CDR3 in DNA: TGCGCCAGCATGCCGAACACCGGGGAGCTGTTTTTT.